One and the same sample provided the 2 T cell receptor beta chains below, sequenced in a study of cytomegalovirus exposure and HLA in healthy donors. PCR was performed using 60 Vbeta and 13 Jbeta primers. Only in-frame clones appear in the TCRdb table, and some are missing; sequencing was by immunoSEQ multiplex PCR. The table records about 90,000 clones, more than 60% of them present only once. Sequenced: PBMCs. All receptors derive from a boy aged 5-17 years in good health and CMV-seronegative.

V gene TRBV6-1 combines with J gene TRBJ1-1, with TRBD1 matching 12 bases. Germline V gene data show CDR1 as MNHNS and CDR2 as SASEGT. V shed 0 bases and J 2 bases; nucleotides not matched to a gene: 4. The CDR3 is 17 residues long. In nucleotides, the CDR3 is TGTGCCAGCAGTGAAGCGGGACAGGGGGCGGGAAACACTGAAGCTTTCTTT. Encoded protein: CASSEAGQGAGNTEAFF.

The rearrangement uses TRBV4-3 and TRBJ1-5, with 7 bases identical to TRBD1. The CDR3 runs to 16 residues. J lost 2 bases, V lost 0 bases, and 4 bases had no gene match. From germline, CDR1 is LGHNA and CDR2 YSLEER. CDR3 in DNA: TGCGCCAGCAGCCAAGACAGGGGGACGGGCAATCAGCCCCAGCATTTT. Its translation is CASSQDRGTGNQPQHF.